These 24 T cell receptor beta chains originate from one sample sequenced in a study of post-analysis software for immune sequencing data. Whole-study findings and limits: Five or six TRBV segments, TRBV5-6, TRBV5-1 and TRBV20-1 among them, were found more frequent in patients than controls.

Their cognate antigens are unknown. Carried by the TCR beta cDNA libraries were unique molecular identifiers. TCRdb re-called the PCR reads through MiXCR, storing one row per CDR3 protein. The sample consists of roughly 800,000 distinct CDR3 sequences, roughly 58% of them appearing once. The sample taken for sequencing was blood. The receptors derive from a girl aged 10 to 17 with multiple sclerosis.

As to this clonotype: At one of its ends the junction is not consistent with the germline gene, which may arise from a read error. The rearrangement joins TRBV20-1 to TRBJ2-7, with TRBD2 as a possible D gene (5 bases). Germline values: CDR1 DFQATT, CDR2 SNEGSKA (reference sequence). This CDR3 contains 13 residues. The CDR3 nucleotides are TGCAGTGCTAGAGGAGGGATGTCCTACGAGCAGTGCTTC. It yields the protein CSARGGMSYEQCF.

J is TRBJ2-5 and V is TRBV6-6; 10 nucleotides agree with TRBD2. The V gene end was trimmed by 5 bases and the J gene end by 2 bases; junction bases not matched to a gene: 2. The CDR3 spans 14 residues. CDR1 is MNHNY and CDR2 is SVGAGI in the germline V gene (reference sequence). DNA for the CDR3: TGTGCCAGCAGTGGACTAGCGGCACAAGAGACCCAGTACTTC. Translation gives CASSGLAAQETQYF.

CDR3 amino acids: CASSFGLGYQETQYF. In DNA form, the CDR3 reads TGTGCCAGCAGCTTTGGATTGGGGTACCAAGAGACCCAGTACTTC. The V gene is TRBV11-1, the J gene TRBJ2-5, with D unclear. Trimming removed 3 bases from V and 0 bases from J, with 11 bases in between. CDR1 is SGHAT and CDR2 is FQDESV in the germline V gene (reference sequence). The CDR3 has 15 residues.

The V call is TRBV5-6, the J call TRBJ1-5; D gene unclear. With 4 bases removed from V and 0 bases from J, the gap between germline ends came to 11 bases. The CDR3 extends over 15 amino acids. In germline, CDR1 is SGHDT, CDR2 YYEEEE. The DNA for the CDR3 is TGTGCCAGCAGCCTGGCCGAGAATAGCAATCAGCCCCAGCATTTT. Translated, it gives CASSLAENSNQPQHF.

V is TRBV6-1 and J is TRBJ2-3; TRBD2 aligns across 8 bases. This CDR3 is 15 amino acids long. CDR1 is MNHNS and CDR2 is SASEGT in the germline V gene. J was trimmed by 7 bases and V by 0 bases; bases with no gene match: 6. The CDR3 coding sequence is TGTGCCAGCAGTGAAGCGGCGGGAGGCCACTATACGCAGTATTTT. Its translation: CASSEAAGGHYTQYF.

The rearrangement links TRBV2 to TRBJ2-7, with D perhaps matching TRBD2 (5 bases). This CDR3 region has 16 residues. The germline V gene has CDR1 SNHLY and CDR2 FYNNEI. The germline V and J ends were trimmed by 8 bases and 4 bases, with 24 bases remaining between them. CDR3 nucleotides: TGTGCCAGCGCTTTGGAGGTCCTACGGTCGAAGTACGAGCAGTACTTC. It yields the protein CASALEVLRSKYEQYF.

This chain links TRBV9 with TRBJ2-3; D is unclear. This CDR3 is 15 amino acids long. V was pared by 0 bases and J by 3 bases, with 11 bases between. CDR1 and CDR2 (germline): SGDLS, YYNGEE. The CDR3 spells CASSVDRPRTDTQYF. The DNA for the CDR3 is TGTGCCAGCAGCGTAGATCGTCCGAGAACAGATACGCAGTATTTT.

This clonotype was counted a few times. V is TRBV3-1 and J is TRBJ1-1, with 9 positions matching TRBD1. In germline, CDR1 is LGHDT, CDR2 YNNKEL (reference sequence). The CDR3 consists of 13 residues. V was pared by 7 bases and J by 10 bases, with 10 bases of the junction left unmatched. CDR3 loop: CASTLQGARGAFF. The CDR3 DNA follows: TGTGCCAGCACCCTACAGGGGGCGAGGGGAGCTTTCTTT.

CDR3 protein: CASTQGAPLEQFF. For the CDR3, the DNA is TGTGCCAGCACCCAAGGGGCCCCTCTAGAGCAGTTCTTC. V and J are TRBV12-3 or TRBV12-4 and TRBJ2-1; possible D gene TRBD1, 5 bases. The length of the CDR3 is 13 residues. V lost 7 bases, J lost 10 bases, and 17 bases lay in between.

The chain carries TRBV27 and TRBJ2-5; a possible D gene is TRBD2 (6 bases). In germline, CDR1 is MNHEY, CDR2 SMNVEV (reference sequence). This CDR3 region has 10 residues. The V and J ends lost 6 bases and 11 bases respectively, with 10 bases between them. In DNA, the CDR3 is TGTGCCAGCAGGCCGGGGGAGCAGTACTTC. Translating it yields CASRPGEQYF.

The V gene is TRBV20-1, the J gene TRBJ2-1; D is uncertain. The CDR3 loop spans 13 amino acids. The germline CDR1 and CDR2 sequences are DFQATT and SNEGSKA (reference sequence). The germline V and J ends were trimmed by 6 bases and 4 bases, with 13 bases remaining between them. In DNA form, the CDR3 reads TGCAGTGCAGCGCAAAACTATTACAATGAGCAGTTCTTC. This codes for CSAAQNYYNEQFF.

This clonotype has only one observation. One end of the junction varies from germline; a read error may be responsible. This rearrangement joins TRBV29-1 to TRBJ2-7, with TRBD2 matching 11 bases. The CDR3 contains 13 residues. CDR1 and CDR2 from the germline V gene are SQVTM and ANQGSEA. The CDR3 coding sequence is TGCAGCGTCCGCGCTAGCGGGAGGAGCGAGCAGCACTTC. It translates to CSVRASGRSEQHF.

This clonotype was observed a handful of times. The chain is built from TRBV29-1 and TRBJ1-5; possible D gene TRBD1, 5 bases. Between the trimmed V and J ends, which lost 2 bases and 5 bases, there was a span of 16 bases. CDR1 is SQVTM, CDR2 ANQGSEA, per germline. There are 15 residues in the CDR3. For the CDR3, the DNA is TGCAGCGTTGAAAGAAGGGGCGCGGCGGATCAGCCCCAGCATTTT. Amino acids: CSVERRGAADQPQHF.

Only a few counts were recorded for this clonotype. The chain uses TRBV4-1 and TRBJ1-2; no firm D call. In germline, CDR1 is MGHRA, CDR2 YSYEKL. The CDR3 has 14 residues. Trimming stripped 5 bases from V and 3 bases from J, with 13 bases between. The CDR3, as DNA: TGCGCCAGCAGCGAAGGGTCCGGATACTATGGCTACACCTTC. Protein: CASSEGSGYYGYTF.

The CDR3 protein is CSAARRLAGNEQFF. The DNA of the CDR3 is TGCAGCGCTGCCCGGCGACTAGCGGGAAATGAGCAGTTCTTC. The chain employs TRBV29-1 and TRBJ2-1; 11 nucleotides agree with TRBD2. The CDR3 consists of 14 residues. V lost 7 bases to trimming and J lost 7 bases; unmatched junction nucleotides: 9. From germline, CDR1 is SQVTM and CDR2 ANQGSEA.

The chain links TRBV3-1 to TRBJ2-4; no clear D. Germline V gene lookup returns CDR1 LGHDT and CDR2 YNNKEL (reference sequence). This CDR3 contains 18 residues. The germline V and J ends were trimmed by 0 bases and 3 bases, with 18 bases remaining between them. DNA for the CDR3: TGTGCCAGCAGCCAAGATCTGGGGTTCCACCCAGGCAAAAACATTCAGTACTTC. As protein: CASSQDLGFHPGKNIQYF.

V is TRBV20-1 and J is TRBJ2-1; D might be TRBD1 or TRBD2, each matching 5 bases. From germline, CDR1 is DFQATT and CDR2 SNEGSKA (reference sequence). The CDR3 totals 13 residues. Trimming left V 3 bases short and J 6 bases short, with 12 bases between. The CDR3 DNA reads TGCAGTGCTAGCGGGACCTACTTCAATGAGCAGTTCTTC. Translation: CSASGTYFNEQFF.

The table lists this clonotype with a few counts. This chain uses TRBV7-6 with TRBJ2-7; 7 nucleotides line up with TRBD1. This CDR3 has 16 amino acids. Germline V lookup: CDR1 SGHVS, CDR2 FNYEAQ. V shed 1 base, J shed 6 bases, and the junction held 12 bases outside the gene matches. CDR3 nucleotides: TGTGCCAGCAGCTTAGGGTCGGGACAGCGGCTAGGCGAGCAGTACTTC. Translated, it gives CASSLGSGQRLGEQYF.

The V call is TRBV5-1, the J call TRBJ2-5; unclear D gene. The CDR3 totals 14 residues. Germline loops: CDR1 SGHRS, CDR2 YFSETQ. Trimming left V 4 bases short and J 1 base short, with 11 bases between. CDR3 residues: CASSPDGPQETQYF. CDR3 coding DNA: TGCGCCAGCAGCCCCGACGGGCCCCAAGAGACCCAGTACTTC.

The V and J genes are TRBV29-1 and TRBJ2-1; D unclear. The CDR3 has 11 amino acids. Germline CDR1 and CDR2: SQVTM and ANQGSEA. V lost 2 bases to trimming and J lost 8 bases, with 7 bases between them. The CDR3 loop is CSVERRDEQFF. The CDR3 DNA reads as TGCAGCGTTGAACGTCGTGATGAGCAGTTCTTC.

V and J are TRBV7-2 and TRBJ2-1; a weak D match, TRBD2 (6 bases). V gave up 5 bases and J gave up 8 bases, with 13 bases separating them. Germline CDR1 and CDR2: SGHTA and FQGNSA. The CDR3 runs to 13 residues. CDR3 sequence: CASSPGLPHEQFF. CDR3 coding DNA: TGTGCCAGCAGCCCGGGACTCCCCCATGAGCAGTTCTTC.

Here the CDR3 DNA reads TGCAGCGTTGAGCTCGGACTCTATGGCTACACCTTC. This translates into CSVELGLYGYTF. V usage is TRBV29-1 and J usage is TRBJ1-2; D not resolved. Germline CDR1 and CDR2: SQVTM and ANQGSEA. This CDR3 region has 12 residues. Trimming took off 3 bases at V and 4 bases at J, with 9 bases between the two ends. Supplemented by reference TRBV29-1 and TRBJ1-2, the full variable domain reads SAVISQKPSRDICQRGTSLTIQCQVDSQVTMMFWYRQQPGQSLTLIATANQGSEATYESGFVIDKFPISRPNLTFSTLTVSNMSPEDSSIYLCSVELGLYGYTFGSGTRLTVV.

The gene calls are TRBV12-3 or TRBV12-4 and TRBJ2-4; the D is unclear. This CDR3 is 14 amino acids long. V was pared by 5 bases and J by 8 bases, with 16 bases between. The CDR3 loop is CASSDSVTPYIQYF. The DNA of the CDR3 is TGTGCCAGCAGTGATTCCGTTACGCCCTACATTCAGTACTTC.

This clonotype was seen a handful of times. The rearrangement links TRBV2 to TRBJ2-1, with 7 bases lining up with TRBD2. Unmatched junction bases numbered 14, after V lost 5 bases and J lost 10 bases. The germline CDR1 and CDR2 sequences are SNHLY and FYNNEI. The CDR3 is made up of 15 amino acids. The CDR3 nucleotides are TGTGCCAGCAGTCCCCCGCTAGCGGCCCTTGCGGAGCAGTTCTTC. Protein: CASSPPLAALAEQFF.